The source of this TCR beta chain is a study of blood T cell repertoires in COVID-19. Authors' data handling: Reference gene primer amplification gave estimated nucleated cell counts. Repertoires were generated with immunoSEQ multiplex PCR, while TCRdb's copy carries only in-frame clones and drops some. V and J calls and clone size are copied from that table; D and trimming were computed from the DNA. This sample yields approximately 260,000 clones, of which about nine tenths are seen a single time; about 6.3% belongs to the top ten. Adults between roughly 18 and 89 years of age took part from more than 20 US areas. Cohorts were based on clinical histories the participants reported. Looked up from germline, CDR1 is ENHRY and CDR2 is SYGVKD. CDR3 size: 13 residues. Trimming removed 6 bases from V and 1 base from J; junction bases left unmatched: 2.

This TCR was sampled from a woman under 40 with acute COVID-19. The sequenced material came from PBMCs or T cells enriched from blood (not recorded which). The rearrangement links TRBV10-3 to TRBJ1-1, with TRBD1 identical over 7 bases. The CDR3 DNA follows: TGTGCCATCAGAGGACAGGAGAACACTGAAGCTTTCTTT. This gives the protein CAIRGQENTEAFF.